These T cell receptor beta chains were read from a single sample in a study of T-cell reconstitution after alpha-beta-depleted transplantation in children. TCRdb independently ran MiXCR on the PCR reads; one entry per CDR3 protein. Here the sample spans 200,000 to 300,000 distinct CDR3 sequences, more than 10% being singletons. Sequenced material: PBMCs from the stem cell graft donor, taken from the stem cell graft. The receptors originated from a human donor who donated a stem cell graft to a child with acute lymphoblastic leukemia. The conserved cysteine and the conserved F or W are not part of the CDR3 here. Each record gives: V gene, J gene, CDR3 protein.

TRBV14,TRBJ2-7,ASSLYRDRGPVEQY
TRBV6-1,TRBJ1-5,ASGAGTGSYSNQPQH
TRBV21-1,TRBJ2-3,ASSKGGGRGTDTQY
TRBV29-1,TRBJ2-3,SVGPAGLDTQY
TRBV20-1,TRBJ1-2,SASRARVDYGYT
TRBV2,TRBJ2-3,ASTLGRGTDTQY
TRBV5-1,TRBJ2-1,ASSLVQREGLGEQF
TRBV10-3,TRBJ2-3,AISGGKAARDTQY
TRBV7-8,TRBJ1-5,ASSLATDQPQH
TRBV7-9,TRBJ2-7,ASSSDDSYEQY
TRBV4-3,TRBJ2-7,ASSQDRSGSEQY
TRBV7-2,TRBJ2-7,ASSGESRASYEQY
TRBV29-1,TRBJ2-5,SVGTPPQETQY
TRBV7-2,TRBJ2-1,ASSLNSFSYNEQF
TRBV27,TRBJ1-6,ASSPRDSDNSPLH
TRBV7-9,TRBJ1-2,ASSLGPTGNYGYT
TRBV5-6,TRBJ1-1,ASRLGKAEAF
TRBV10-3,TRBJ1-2,AISEKAAYYGYT
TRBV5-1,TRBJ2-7,ASSLATGGSYEQY
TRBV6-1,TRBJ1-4,ASSGYSGTWIEKLF
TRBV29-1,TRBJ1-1,SVNRDSSEAF
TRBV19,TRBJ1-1,ASYEGVTEAF